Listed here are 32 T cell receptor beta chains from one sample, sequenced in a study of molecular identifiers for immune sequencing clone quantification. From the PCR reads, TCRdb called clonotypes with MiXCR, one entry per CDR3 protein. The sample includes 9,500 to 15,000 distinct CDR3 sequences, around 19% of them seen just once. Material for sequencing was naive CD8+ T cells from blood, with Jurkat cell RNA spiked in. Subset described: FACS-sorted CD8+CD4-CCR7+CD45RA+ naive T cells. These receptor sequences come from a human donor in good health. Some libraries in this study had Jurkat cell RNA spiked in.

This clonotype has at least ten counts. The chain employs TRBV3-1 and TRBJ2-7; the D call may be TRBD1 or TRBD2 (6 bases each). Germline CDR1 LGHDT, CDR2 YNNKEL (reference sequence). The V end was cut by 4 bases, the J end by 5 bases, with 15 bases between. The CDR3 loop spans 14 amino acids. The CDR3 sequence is CASSRVGGLDEQYF. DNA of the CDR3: TGTGCCAGCAGCCGTGTTGGGGGGCTCGACGAGCAGTACTTC.

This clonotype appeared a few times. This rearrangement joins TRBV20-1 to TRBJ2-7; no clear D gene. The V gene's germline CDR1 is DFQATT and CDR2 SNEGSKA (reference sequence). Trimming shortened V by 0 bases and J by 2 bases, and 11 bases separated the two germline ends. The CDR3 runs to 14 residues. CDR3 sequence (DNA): TGCAGTGCTAGAGATTACCCGGCGGCCTACGAGCAGTACTTC. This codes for CSARDYPAAYEQYF.

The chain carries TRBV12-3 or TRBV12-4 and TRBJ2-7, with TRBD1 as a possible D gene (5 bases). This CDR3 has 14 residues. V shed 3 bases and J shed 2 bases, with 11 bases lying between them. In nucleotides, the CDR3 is TGTGCCAGCAGTTTTGGGGCGTTAGCCTACGAGCAGTACTTC. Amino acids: CASSFGALAYEQYF.

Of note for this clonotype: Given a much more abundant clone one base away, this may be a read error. The CDR3 loop reads CASILPPRAGTADTEAFF. The CDR3 DNA sequence: TGTGCCAGCATCCTACCCCCCAGAGCTGGGACTGCGGACACTGAAGCTTTCTTT. This chain connects TRBV6-8 to TRBJ1-1; TRBD1 might be the D (5 bases). Trimming stripped 7 bases from V and 3 bases from J, with 27 bases between. There are 18 residues in the CDR3. Germline loops: CDR1 MNHGY, CDR2 SAAAGT.

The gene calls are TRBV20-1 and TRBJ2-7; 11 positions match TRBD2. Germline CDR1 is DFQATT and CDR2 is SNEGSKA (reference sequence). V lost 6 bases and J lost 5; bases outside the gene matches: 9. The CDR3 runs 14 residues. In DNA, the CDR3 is TGCAGTGCGCGGCCACTAGCGGGAGTGGACGAGCAGTACTTC. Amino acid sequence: CSARPLAGVDEQYF.

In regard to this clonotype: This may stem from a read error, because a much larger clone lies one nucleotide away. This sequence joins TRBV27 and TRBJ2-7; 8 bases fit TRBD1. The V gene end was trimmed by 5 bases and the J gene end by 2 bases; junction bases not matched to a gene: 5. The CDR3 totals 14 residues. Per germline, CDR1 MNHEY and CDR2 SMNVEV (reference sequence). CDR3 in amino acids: CASSQTGETYEQYF. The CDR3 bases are TGTGCCAGCAGTCAGACAGGGGAAACCTACGAGCAGTACTTC.

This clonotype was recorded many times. CDR3 sequence: CASSTSGLVYEQYF. CDR3 DNA: TGTGCCAGCAGCACATCGGGACTAGTCTACGAGCAGTACTTC. The chain is built from TRBV27 and TRBJ2-7; 8 positions agree with TRBD2. CDR1 is MNHEY, CDR2 SMNVEV, per germline (reference sequence). CDR3 length: 14 residues. V dropped 6 bases and J dropped 3; count of bases not matched to a gene: 7.

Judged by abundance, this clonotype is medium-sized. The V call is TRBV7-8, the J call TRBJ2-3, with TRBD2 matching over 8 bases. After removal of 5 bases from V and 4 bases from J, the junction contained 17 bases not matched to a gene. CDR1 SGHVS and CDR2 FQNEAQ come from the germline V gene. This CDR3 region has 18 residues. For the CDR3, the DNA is TGTGCCAGCAGCCCAACCTTCGGGAGGGCCTCATGGGCAGATACGCAGTATTTT. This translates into CASSPTFGRASWADTQYF.

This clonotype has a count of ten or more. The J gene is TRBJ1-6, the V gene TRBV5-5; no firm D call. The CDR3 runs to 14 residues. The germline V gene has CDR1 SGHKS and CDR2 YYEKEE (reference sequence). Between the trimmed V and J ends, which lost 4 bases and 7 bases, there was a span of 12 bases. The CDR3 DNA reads TGTGCCAGCAGCGTGGGTAATGGGAATTCACCCCTCCACTTT. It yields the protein CASSVGNGNSPLHF.

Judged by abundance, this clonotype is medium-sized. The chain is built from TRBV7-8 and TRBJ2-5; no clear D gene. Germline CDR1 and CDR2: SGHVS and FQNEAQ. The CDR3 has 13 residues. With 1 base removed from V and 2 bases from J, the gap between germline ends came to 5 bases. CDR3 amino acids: CASSLGPQETQYF. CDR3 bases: TGTGCCAGCAGCTTAGGACCGCAAGAGACCCAGTACTTC.

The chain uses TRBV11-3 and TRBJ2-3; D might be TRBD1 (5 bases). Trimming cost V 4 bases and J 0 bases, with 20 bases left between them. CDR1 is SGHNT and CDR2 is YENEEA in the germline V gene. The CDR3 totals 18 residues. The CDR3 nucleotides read TGTGCCAGCAGCTCCTGGGGCAGGCGATCAATCAGCACAGATACGCAGTATTTT. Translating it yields CASSSWGRRSISTDTQYF.

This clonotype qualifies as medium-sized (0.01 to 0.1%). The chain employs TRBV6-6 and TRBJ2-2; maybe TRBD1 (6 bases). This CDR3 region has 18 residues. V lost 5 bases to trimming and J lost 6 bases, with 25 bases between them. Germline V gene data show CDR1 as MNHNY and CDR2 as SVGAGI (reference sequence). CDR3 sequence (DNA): TGTGCCAGCAGTAACCCCAGGACAGCCCCGAATTCGGCCGGGGAGCTGTTTTTT. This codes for CASSNPRTAPNSAGELFF.

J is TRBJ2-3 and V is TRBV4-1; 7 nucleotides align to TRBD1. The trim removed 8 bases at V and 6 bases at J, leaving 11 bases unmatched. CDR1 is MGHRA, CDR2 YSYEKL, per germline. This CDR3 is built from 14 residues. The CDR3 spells CASATGRGWDTQYF. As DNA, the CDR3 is TGCGCCAGCGCGACCGGCAGGGGGTGGGATACGCAGTATTTT.

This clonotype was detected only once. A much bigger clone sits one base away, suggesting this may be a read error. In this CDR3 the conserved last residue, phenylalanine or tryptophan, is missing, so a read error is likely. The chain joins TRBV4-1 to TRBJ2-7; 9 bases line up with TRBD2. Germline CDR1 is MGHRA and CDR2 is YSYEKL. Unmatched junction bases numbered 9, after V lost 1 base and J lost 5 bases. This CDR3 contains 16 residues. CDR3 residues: CASSQVGAGGSNEQYS. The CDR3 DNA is TGCGCCAGCAGCCAAGTCGGAGCGGGAGGTAGCAACGAGCAGTACTCC.

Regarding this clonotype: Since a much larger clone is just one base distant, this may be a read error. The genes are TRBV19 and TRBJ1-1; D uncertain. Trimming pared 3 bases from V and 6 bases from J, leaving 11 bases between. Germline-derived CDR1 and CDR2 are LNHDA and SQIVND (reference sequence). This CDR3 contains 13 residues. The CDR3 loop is CASSILERAEAFF. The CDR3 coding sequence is TGTGCCAGTAGTATTTTAGAGCGGGCTGAAGCTTTCTTT.

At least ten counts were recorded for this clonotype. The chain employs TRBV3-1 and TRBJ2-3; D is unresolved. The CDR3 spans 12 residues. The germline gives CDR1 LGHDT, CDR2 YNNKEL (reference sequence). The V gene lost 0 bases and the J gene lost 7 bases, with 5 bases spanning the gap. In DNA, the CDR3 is TGTGCCAGCAGCCAAGATGATCATACGCAGTATTTT. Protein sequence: CASSQDDHTQYF.

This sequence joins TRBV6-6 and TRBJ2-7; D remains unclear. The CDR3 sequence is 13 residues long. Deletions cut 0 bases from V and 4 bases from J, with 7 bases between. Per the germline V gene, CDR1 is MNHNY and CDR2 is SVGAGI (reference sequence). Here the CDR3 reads CASSYSMVYEQYF. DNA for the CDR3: TGTGCCAGCAGTTACTCGATGGTGTACGAGCAGTACTTC.

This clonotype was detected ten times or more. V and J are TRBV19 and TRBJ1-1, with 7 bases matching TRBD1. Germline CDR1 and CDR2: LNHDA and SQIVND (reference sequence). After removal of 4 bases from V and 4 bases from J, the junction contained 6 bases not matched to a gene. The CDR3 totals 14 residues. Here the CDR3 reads CASSTPRQGTEAFF. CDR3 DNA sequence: TGTGCCAGTAGTACTCCAAGACAGGGCACTGAAGCTTTCTTT.

The CDR3: CSARDWAASQETQYF. The DNA for the CDR3 is TGCAGTGCTAGAGATTGGGCGGCATCCCAAGAGACCCAGTACTTC. The chain combines TRBV20-1 with TRBJ2-5; D uncertain. Trimming removed 0 bases at V and 1 base at J, with 12 bases between. The length of the CDR3 is 15 residues. CDR1 DFQATT and CDR2 SNEGSKA come from the germline V gene (reference sequence).

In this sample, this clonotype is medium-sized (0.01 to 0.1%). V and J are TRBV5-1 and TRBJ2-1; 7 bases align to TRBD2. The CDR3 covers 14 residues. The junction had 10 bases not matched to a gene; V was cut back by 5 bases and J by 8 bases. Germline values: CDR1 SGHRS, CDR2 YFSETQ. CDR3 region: CASSLWEGRDEQFF. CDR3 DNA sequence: TGCGCCAGCAGTTTGTGGGAGGGCCGCGATGAGCAGTTCTTC. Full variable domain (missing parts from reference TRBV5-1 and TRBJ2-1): KAGVTQTPRYLIKTRGQQVTLSCSPISGHRSVSWYQQTPGQGLQFLFEYFSETQRNKGNFPGRFSGRQFSNSRSEMNVSTLELGDSALYLCASSLWEGRDEQFFGPGTRLTVL.

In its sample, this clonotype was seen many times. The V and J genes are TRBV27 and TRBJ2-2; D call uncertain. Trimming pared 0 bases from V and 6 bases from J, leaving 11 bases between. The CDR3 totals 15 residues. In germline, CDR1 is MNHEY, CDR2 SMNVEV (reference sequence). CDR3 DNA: TGTGCCAGCAGTTTATCCCAAGGGATTGCCGGGGAGCTGTTTTTT. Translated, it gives CASSLSQGIAGELFF.

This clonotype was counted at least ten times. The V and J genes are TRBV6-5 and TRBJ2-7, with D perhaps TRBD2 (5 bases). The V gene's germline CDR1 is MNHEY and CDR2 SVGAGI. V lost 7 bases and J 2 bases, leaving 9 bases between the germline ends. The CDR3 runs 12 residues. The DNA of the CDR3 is TGTGCCAGCACCAACGGGGCCTACGAGCAGTACTTC. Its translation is CASTNGAYEQYF.

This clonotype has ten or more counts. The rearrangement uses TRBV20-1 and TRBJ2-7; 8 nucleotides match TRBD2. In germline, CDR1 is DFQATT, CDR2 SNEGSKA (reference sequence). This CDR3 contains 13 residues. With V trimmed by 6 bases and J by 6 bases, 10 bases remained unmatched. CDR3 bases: TGCAGTGCCATGACTAGCGTCGAGTTCGAGCAGTACTTC. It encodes CSAMTSVEFEQYF.

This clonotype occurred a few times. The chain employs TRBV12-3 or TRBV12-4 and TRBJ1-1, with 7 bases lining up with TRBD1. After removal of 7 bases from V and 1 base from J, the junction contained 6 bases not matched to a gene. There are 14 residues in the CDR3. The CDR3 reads CASTLGTENTEAFF. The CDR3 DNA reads TGTGCCAGCACCTTGGGGACAGAGAACACTGAAGCTTTCTTT.

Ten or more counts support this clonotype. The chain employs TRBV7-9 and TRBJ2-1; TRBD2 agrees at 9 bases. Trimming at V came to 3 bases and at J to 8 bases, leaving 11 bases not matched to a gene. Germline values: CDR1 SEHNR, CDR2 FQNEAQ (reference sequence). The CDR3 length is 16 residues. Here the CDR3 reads CASSLSSGMREDEQFF. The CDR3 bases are TGTGCCAGCAGCTTGTCTAGCGGGATGAGAGAGGATGAGCAGTTCTTC.

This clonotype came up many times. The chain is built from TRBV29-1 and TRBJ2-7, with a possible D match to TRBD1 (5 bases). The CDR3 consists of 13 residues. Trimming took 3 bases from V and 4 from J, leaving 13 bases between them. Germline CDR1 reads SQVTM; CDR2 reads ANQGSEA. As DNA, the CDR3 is TGCAGCGTTGATCAGGGTTCGCATTACGAGCAGTACTTC. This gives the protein CSVDQGSHYEQYF.

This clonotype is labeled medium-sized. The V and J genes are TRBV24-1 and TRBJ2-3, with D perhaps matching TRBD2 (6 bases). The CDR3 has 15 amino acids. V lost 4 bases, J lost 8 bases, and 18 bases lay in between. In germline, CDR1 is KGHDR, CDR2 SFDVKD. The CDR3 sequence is CATSDPSVSGPTQYF. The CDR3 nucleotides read TGTGCCACCAGTGACCCTAGCGTCAGCGGCCCTACGCAGTATTTT.

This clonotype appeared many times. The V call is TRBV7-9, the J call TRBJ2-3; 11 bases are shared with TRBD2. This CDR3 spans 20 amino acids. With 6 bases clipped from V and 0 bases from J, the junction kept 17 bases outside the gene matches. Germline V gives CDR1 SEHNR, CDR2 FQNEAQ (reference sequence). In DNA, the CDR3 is TGTGCCAGCAGTGTGAAACCCCCGGGACTAGCGGTCGCTAGCACAGATACGCAGTATTTT. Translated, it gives CASSVKPPGLAVASTDTQYF. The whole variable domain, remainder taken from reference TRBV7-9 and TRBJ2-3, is DTGVSQNPRHKITKRGQNVTFRCDPISEHNRLYWYRQTLGQGPEFLTYFQNEAQLEKSRLLSDRFSAERPKGSFSTLEIQRTEQGDSAMYLCASSVKPPGLAVASTDTQYFGPGTRLTVL.

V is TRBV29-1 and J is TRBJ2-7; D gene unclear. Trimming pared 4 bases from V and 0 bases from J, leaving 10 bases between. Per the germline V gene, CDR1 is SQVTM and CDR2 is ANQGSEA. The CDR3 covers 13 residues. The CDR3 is CSVGTVSSYEQYF. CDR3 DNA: TGCAGCGTTGGGACGGTCAGCTCCTACGAGCAGTACTTC.

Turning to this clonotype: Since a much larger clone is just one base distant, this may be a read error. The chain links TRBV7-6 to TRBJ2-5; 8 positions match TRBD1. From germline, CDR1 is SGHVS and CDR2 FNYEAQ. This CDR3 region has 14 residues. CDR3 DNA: TGTACCAGCAGCTTAGGGACAGGCTACTTGAGCCAGTACTTC. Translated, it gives CTSSLGTGYLSQYF.

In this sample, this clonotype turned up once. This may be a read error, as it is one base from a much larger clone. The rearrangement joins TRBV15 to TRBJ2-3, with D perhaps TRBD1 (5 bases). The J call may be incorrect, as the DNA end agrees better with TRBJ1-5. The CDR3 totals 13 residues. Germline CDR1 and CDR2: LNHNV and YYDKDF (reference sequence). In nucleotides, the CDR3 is TGTGCCACCCGAGGGGTGACCCGAGATACGCAGCATTTT. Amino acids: CATRGVTRDTQHF.

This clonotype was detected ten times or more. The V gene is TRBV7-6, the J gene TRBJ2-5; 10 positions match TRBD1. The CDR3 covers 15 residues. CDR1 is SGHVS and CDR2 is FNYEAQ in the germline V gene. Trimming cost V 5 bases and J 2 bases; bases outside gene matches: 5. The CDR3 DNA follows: TGTGCCAGCAGCCCCGACAGGGGGCGTCAAGAGACCCAGTACTTC. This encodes CASSPDRGRQETQYF.